Below are 26 T cell receptor beta chains sequenced from a single sample in a study of shared clonotypes between healthy human individuals. The protocol was immunoSEQ multiplex PCR, while the TCRdb copy is restricted to in-frame clones and leaves out a portion. The sample includes over 400,000 clones, roughly 80% of them seen just once. The sample was PBMCs. All receptors derive from a woman aged 40 to 50 in good health. Some clones in this sample may be carry-over from other donors' samples.

Details on this clone: A far larger clone is off by one base, so a read error is likely. Other DNA sequences within the sample encode an identical CDR3. The CDR3 region has the DNA TGTGCCAGCTCTCCACGGACCGGCATGAACACCGAAGCTTTCTTT. It is translated as CASSPRTGMNTEAFF. The chain carries TRBV18 and TRBJ1-1, with D uncertain. This CDR3 contains 15 residues. The V gene's germline CDR1 is KGHSH and CDR2 LQKENI.

Of note for this clone: A far larger clone lies a single base away; this is likely a read error. The sample contains more than one DNA sequence encoding this CDR3. V gene TRBV7-2 combines with J gene TRBJ1-2; the D is unclear. Germline V lookup: CDR1 SGHTA, CDR2 FQGNSA. The germline V and J ends were trimmed by 5 bases and 6 bases, with 16 bases remaining between them. The CDR3 has 14 amino acids. The CDR3, as DNA: TGTGCCAGCAGCCCGGTTGTTCTGAGAGATGGCTACACCTTC. Its translation is CASSPVVLRDGYTF.

This clone was counted only a few times. The chain carries TRBV4-1 and TRBJ2-1; D gene uncertain. The germline gives CDR1 MGHRA, CDR2 YSYEKL. The CDR3 has 15 amino acids. With 0 bases removed from V and 4 bases from J, the gap between germline ends came to 10 bases. The CDR3: CASSQDNAAYNEQFF. DNA for the CDR3: TGCGCCAGCAGCCAAGACAATGCCGCGTACAATGAGCAGTTCTTC.

This chain joins TRBV7-8 and TRBJ2-6; D is unclear. Trimming cost V 1 base and J 2 bases, with 6 bases left between them. CDR1 and CDR2 (germline): SGHVS, FQNEAQ. The CDR3 contains 15 residues. CDR3 sequence (DNA): TGTGCCAGCAGCTTAGGATTACCTGGGGCCAACGTCCTGACTTTC. Protein product: CASSLGLPGANVLTF.

The chain couples TRBV5-5 to TRBJ2-2; 9 bases are a match to TRBD1. CDR1 is SGHKS and CDR2 is YYEKEE in the germline V gene (reference sequence). The CDR3 is made up of 16 amino acids. V shed 7 bases, J shed 1 base, and the junction held 8 bases outside the gene matches. CDR3 nucleotide sequence: TGTGCCAGCTCGCACGCGGGACAGGGGAACACCGGGGAGCTGTTTTTT. It is translated as CASSHAGQGNTGELFF.

The genes are TRBV30 and TRBJ2-1; 10 bases are shared with TRBD2. Germline CDR1 GTSNPN, CDR2 SVGIG (reference sequence). V was clipped by 2 bases and J by 4 bases; unmatched bases: 5. CDR3 size: 15 residues. CDR3: CAWSSIAGGYNEQFF. The CDR3 nucleotides are TGTGCCTGGAGTTCAATAGCGGGAGGATACAATGAGCAGTTCTTC.

The chain employs TRBV15 and TRBJ2-5; the D gene is possibly TRBD1 (5 bases). With 3 bases removed from V and 0 bases from J, the gap between germline ends came to 5 bases. Germline lookup yields CDR1 LNHNV and CDR2 YYDKDF (reference sequence). The CDR3 is 13 residues long. The CDR3 is CATSRTDQETQYF. The CDR3 DNA reads TGTGCCACCAGCAGGACAGACCAAGAGACCCAGTACTTC.

V gene TRBV11-1 combines with J gene TRBJ2-5; D remains ambiguous. Germline CDR1 is SGHAT and CDR2 is FQDESV (reference sequence). The V end was cut by 1 base, the J end by 3 bases, with 6 bases between. There are 13 residues in the CDR3. The CDR3 protein is CASSLGPKETQYF. In nucleotides, the CDR3 is TGTGCCAGCAGCTTAGGACCGAAAGAGACCCAGTACTTC.

Comment on this clone: A read error may produce the germline difference seen at one junction end. V usage is TRBV10-3 and J usage is TRBJ2-7; the D is unclear. There are 15 residues in the CDR3. The V gene's germline CDR1 is ENHRY and CDR2 SYGVKD. Here the CDR3 DNA reads TGTGCCAGCAGTGAAAGAGCGACAAGCTCCTACGAGCAGTACTTC. It translates to CASSERATSSYEQYF.

V usage is TRBV7-2 and J usage is TRBJ2-7, with 7 bases matching TRBD2. Germline CDR1 is SGHTA and CDR2 is FQGNSA. The CDR3 contains 13 residues. Trimming removed 4 bases from V and 3 bases from J; junction bases left unmatched: 3. The CDR3: CASSYGGGYEQYF. The CDR3 DNA reads TGTGCCAGCAGCTACGGCGGGGGCTACGAGCAGTACTTC. Supplemented by reference TRBV7-2 and TRBJ2-7, the full variable domain reads GAGVSQSPSNKVTEKGKDVELRCDPISGHTALYWYRQSLGQGLEFLIYFQGNSAPDKSGLPSDRFSAERTGGSVSTLTIQRTQQEDSAVYLCASSYGGGYEQYFGPGTRLTVT.

This clone was counted a single time. The rearrangement links TRBV27 to TRBJ2-2, with 7 bases aligning to TRBD1. This CDR3 is 17 amino acids long. The V gene's germline CDR1 is MNHEY and CDR2 SMNVEV (reference sequence). V shed 5 bases, J shed 0 bases, and the junction held 9 bases outside the gene matches. CDR3 nucleotide sequence: TGTGCCAGCAGTCTCATTGGACAGGCCGCGAACACCGGGGAGCTGTTTTTT. As protein: CASSLIGQAANTGELFF.

This clone appeared many times. V and J are TRBV19 and TRBJ1-5, with D perhaps TRBD1 (5 bases). CDR1 and CDR2 (germline): LNHDA, SQIVND (reference sequence). The CDR3 has 15 amino acids. V was trimmed by 1 base and J by 6 bases, leaving 13 bases between them. CDR3: CASSIVGWGVQPQHF. The CDR3, as DNA: TGTGCCAGTAGTATAGTTGGGTGGGGGGTTCAGCCCCAGCATTTT.

The chain uses TRBV2 and TRBJ2-7, with 11 bases that match TRBD2. The CDR3 spans 16 residues. Germline lookup yields CDR1 SNHLY and CDR2 FYNNEI. After removal of 3 bases from V and 4 bases from J, the junction contained 8 bases not matched to a gene. Written as DNA, the CDR3 is TGTGCCAGCAGTGAGTTTCCTAGCGGGAGGCCGTACGAGCAGTACTTC. Protein sequence: CASSEFPSGRPYEQYF.

This chain links TRBV11-2 with TRBJ1-2; D may be TRBD1 (5 bases). Per germline, CDR1 SGHAT and CDR2 FQNNGV. The V end lost 5 bases, the J end lost 0 bases, and 10 bases lay between the germline ends. The CDR3 is 14 amino acids. DNA of the CDR3: TGTGCCAGCAGCCGACAGCCTCCTAACTATGGCTACACCTTC. It yields the protein CASSRQPPNYGYTF.

This clone was seen once. The likely explanation is a read error, given a far larger clone one base away. Other nucleotide sequences from this sample produce the same CDR3. The rearrangement joins TRBV30 to TRBJ2-5; perhaps D is TRBD1 or TRBD2 (5 bases each). The germline V gene encodes CDR1 GTSNPN and CDR2 SVGIG (reference sequence). The CDR3 extends over 16 amino acids. As DNA, the CDR3 is TGCGCCTGGGCTCTTGATGGGGGAGCTATTGGAGAGACCCAGTACTTC. Its protein is CAWALDGGAIGETQYF.

Remarks on this clone: A read error likely explains this, since a far larger clone differs by one base. Other DNA sequences in the same sample also yield this CDR3. CDR3 in DNA: TGTGCCAGCAGTGAATGGCCTGGGACGAGAAACATTCAGTACTTC. Amino acid sequence: CASSEWPGTRNIQYF. The chain couples TRBV2 to TRBJ2-4; D is perhaps TRBD1 or TRBD2 (5 bases each). The V end was cut by 2 bases, the J end by 6 bases, with 14 bases between. CDR3 length equals 15 residues. CDR1 is SNHLY and CDR2 is FYNNEI in the germline V gene.

The gene calls are TRBV28 and TRBJ1-5; 9 bases are a match to TRBD1. The germline V gene has CDR1 MDHEN and CDR2 SYDVKM. V trimming: 10 bases; J trimming: 4 bases; junction bases outside the gene matches: 11. This CDR3 spans 15 amino acids. The CDR3 loop is CATIYKGQGNQPQHF. The CDR3 DNA follows: TGTGCCACCATCTATAAAGGACAGGGGAATCAGCCCCAGCATTTT.

The J gene is TRBJ2-7, the V gene TRBV7-9, with D possibly matching TRBD1 (5 bases). Trimming removed 6 bases from V and 2 bases from J, with 17 bases in between. Germline assignment: CDR1 SEHNR and CDR2 FQNEAQ (reference sequence). The CDR3 runs to 15 residues. CDR3 nucleotides: TGTGCCAGCAGGAACCCCCGTGACAGTGCCTACGAGCAGTACTTC. Its translation is CASRNPRDSAYEQYF.

On this clone: Other DNA sequences from this sample encode an identical CDR3 as well. This chain links TRBV9 with TRBJ2-1; no clear D gene. Per the germline V gene, CDR1 is SGDLS and CDR2 is YYNGEE. The CDR3 runs 15 residues. The V end lost 2 bases, the J end lost 0 bases, and 9 bases lay between the germline ends. CDR3 nucleotides: TGTGCCAGCAGCGTCACCCCGAGCTCCTACAATGAGCAGTTCTTC. Protein: CASSVTPSSYNEQFF.

This clone was counted once. The chain couples TRBV11-2 to TRBJ2-3; weak D call: TRBD1 (6 bases). The CDR3 extends over 14 amino acids. Trimming pared 0 bases from V and 5 bases from J, leaving 9 bases between. CDR1 and CDR2 from the germline V gene are SGHAT and FQNNGV. The CDR3 nucleotides are TGTGCCAGCAGCTTAGATCAGGGGAGAGATACGCAGTATTTT. Protein: CASSLDQGRDTQYF.

The chain uses TRBV13 and TRBJ1-1; the D is unclear. Germline V gene data show CDR1 as PRHDT and CDR2 as FYEKMQ (reference sequence). The CDR3 extends over 15 amino acids. V dropped 1 base and J dropped 0 bases, with 9 bases sitting between them. The CDR3 loop reads CASSLETELNTEAFF. The CDR3 nucleotides read TGTGCCAGCAGCTTAGAGACGGAATTGAACACTGAAGCTTTCTTT.

The table lists this clone with a few counts. A read error is likely here: a far larger clone is one base away. The chain joins TRBV29-1 to TRBJ1-5, with D possibly TRBD1 on 6 matching bases. The CDR3 sequence is 13 residues long. V was trimmed by 7 bases and J by 3 bases, leaving 13 bases between them. Germline V gene sequence: CDR1 SQVTM, CDR2 ANQGSEA. In DNA, the CDR3 is TGCAGCGCATTGGACAGAAACAATCAGCCCCAGCATTTT. Amino acids: CSALDRNNQPQHF. The variable domain in full, with the rest retrieved from reference TRBV29-1 and TRBJ1-5, is SAVISQKPSRDICQRGTSLTIQCQVDSQVTMMFWYRQQPGQSLTLIATANQGSEATYESGFVIDKFPISRPNLTFSTLTVSNMSPEDSSIYLCSALDRNNQPQHFGDGTRLSIL.

Concerning this clone itself: This likely traces to a read error, being one base from a far larger clone. The sample holds other DNA sequences that translate to the same CDR3. The V gene is TRBV5-6, the J gene TRBJ1-2; D gene uncertain. The ends were cut back, 0 bases at V and 7 bases at J, with 13 bases in the middle. Germline CDR1 SGHDT, CDR2 YYEEEE. CDR3 length equals 14 residues. The CDR3 DNA follows: TGTGCCAGCAGCTTGGGCCCGGGTCGGAGTGGCTACACCTTC. It encodes CASSLGPGRSGYTF.

The chain couples TRBV4-1 to TRBJ2-3; weak D call: TRBD2 (6 bases). V was cut by 6 bases and J by 2 bases, with 12 bases left in between. Germline lookup yields CDR1 MGHRA and CDR2 YSYEKL. The CDR3 extends over 14 amino acids. CDR3: CASRAGLFTDTQYF. The CDR3 DNA reads TGCGCCAGCAGGGCGGGACTTTTCACAGATACGCAGTATTTT.

This chain connects TRBV29-1 to TRBJ2-1, with TRBD1 matching over 7 bases. After removal of 8 bases from V and 2 bases from J, the junction contained 6 bases not matched to a gene. The CDR3 runs 13 residues. The germline V gene encodes CDR1 SQVTM and CDR2 ANQGSEA. In DNA form, the CDR3 reads TGCAGCTCGGGACAGCCAACCTACAATGAGCAGTTCTTC. Translating gives CSSGQPTYNEQFF.

A remark on this clone: It differs at one base from a far larger clone, so likely a read error. The chain recombines TRBV28 with TRBJ1-2, with D tentatively TRBD1 (6 bases). This CDR3 comprises 14 residues. Germline V gene lookup returns CDR1 MDHEN and CDR2 SYDVKM. The CDR3 protein is CASRYQGTGYSYTF. The CDR3 bases are TGTGCCAGCAGATATCAGGGGACTGGCTATAGCTACACCTTC.